This T cell receptor (beta chain) is from a study of T cells after yellow fever vaccination (dated by TCRdb to about 2019). At the level of the whole study: The SMART-Seq v4 Ultra Low Input RNA kit was used to prepare libraries from fractions with low cell numbers. To follow T-cell clones before and after primary and booster YFV17D yellow fever vaccination, bulk TCR alpha and beta repertoires were sequenced over time. Two healthy male donors, one aged 18 to 30 and one aged 30 to 40 years, were included in the cohort. Blood samples were taken at several timepoints before and after primary and secondary immunization, and bulk PBMC replicates and cell subsets were isolated. General study outcomes and caveats: Computational filtering was required because FACS-sorted repertoires could contain abundant contaminating clonotypes from the bulk population. A small fraction of clonotypes appeared in both the CD4 and CD8 compartments, likely as a result of convergent recombination. Only a couple of donors were included in the study, so the extent to which the findings can be generalized is limited. After the booster, most clones that had expanded after primary vaccination were detected again (around 96% of CD4 and around nine tenths of CD8), suggesting broad maintenance of memory. Compared with the primary T-cell response, the secondary T-cell response was faster but weaker, reaching its peak on day 5 rather than on day 15.

Instrument used: Illumina NovaSeq 6000. TCR cDNA was synthesized by 5'RACE template switching, through which a universal primer site and unique molecular identifiers were introduced. Priming for cDNA synthesis came from both the TCR alpha and TCR beta constant segments. Library amplification used two PCR steps, and the second PCR step added sample barcodes and sequencing adapters. Sequencing of libraries was performed on Illumina HiSeq 2500 (2x100 bp) or NovaSeq (2x150 bp). The source study handled its data this way. MIGEC handled demultiplexing of reads and collapsing into UMI consensus sequences, while MiXCR performed V(D)J alignment. Vaccine-responding clonotypes were defined with edgeR using replicate PBMC samples, requiring FDR below 0.01 and a log2 fold change above 5 up to day 15. Each bulk clonotype was labeled CD4 or CD8 based on which sequenced repertoire, CD4 or CD8, contained the clonotype at higher abundance. The public reads were quality trimmed at Q25 with fastp and then assembled into clones with MiXCR by TCRdb, keeping productive beta chains. Rows are unified per CDR3 protein, each entry keeping the most common DNA and genes. The authors' filters were not applied to this entry. Present in this sample are some 150,000 distinct CDR3 sequences, around 9.7% of which were seen just once. Roughly 33% of the sample goes to the ten largest clones.

With regard to this clonotype: Its target antigen remains unknown. The record has no base qualities; no much larger clone is one base away.

The intended sense of this specimen's treatment or condition label: live attenuated yellow fever vaccine strain. PBMCs were isolated from peripheral blood using a standard Ficoll-Paque protocol. Dynabeads CD4 and CD8 positive selection kits were used to isolate the CD4 and CD8 T-cell fractions. TriZol was used to extract RNA from bulk PBMCs, from CD4 and CD8 fractions, and from dextramer-positive and dextramer-negative fractions. In the germline V gene (reference sequence), CDR1 corresponds to LGHDT and CDR2 to YNNKEL. V is cut by 7 bases and J by 4 bases, and the space between the germline ends is 16 bases. The CDR3 measures 14 amino acids from cysteine to phenylalanine. CDR3 DNA only is kept here, 42 bases in frame from base 1.

This TCR derives from a man in his late teens or twenties who received the YFV17D yellow fever vaccine. The chain was built from TRBV3-1 and TRBJ1-1; the D gene cannot be named for sure. The source was CD8+ T cells sorted from PBMCs, collected 45 days after the yellow fever booster vaccination. CDR3 protein: CASNTLSRGTEAFF. The nucleotides are TGTGCCAGCAACACCCTGAGCCGGGGCACTGAAGCTTTCTTT.